This T cell receptor beta chain was captured by sequencing in a study of cytomegalovirus exposure and HLA in healthy donors. Germline V gene data show CDR1 as MNHNY and CDR2 as SVGAGI (reference sequence). Trimming cost V 5 bases and J 8 bases, with 18 bases left between them. CDR3 length equals 14 residues. This clone has a handful of counts. In the PCR, 60 Vbeta and 13 Jbeta primers were used. Assay used: immunoSEQ multiplex PCR; TCRdb lists only in-frame clones, some missing. Of about 190,000 clones in the sample, 75% to 80% were seen once. This TCR came from a woman in her twenties or thirties in good health and CMV-seropositive. This chain joins TRBV6-6 and TRBJ1-1; TRBD1 is a possible D gene (5 bases). Sequenced material: PBMCs. The CDR3 nucleotides read TGTGCCAGCAGTAGGGGTCCAGCGAGGATAGAAGCTTTCTTT. Amino acids: CASSRGPARIEAFF.